Listed below are T cell receptor beta chains from one sample, sequenced in a study of blood T cells in healthy people across ages. Each CDR3 protein is one row after TCRdb ran MiXCR on the 5' RACE reads. The profile shows more than 1,000,000 distinct CDR3 sequences, approximately 25% of them singletons. The sample was also reused in another study, on T cells of mothers and their children.

Sample: blood. The receptors originated from a girl aged 2 to 9 in good health. The CDR3 runs from the conserved cysteine through the conserved F or W. A D gene is named only where the DNA matches it firmly. Size values are once, few and many counts, or a class for expanded clones, and some rows have none.

>few|TRBV9|.|TRBJ1-2
TGTGCCAGCAGCCGAGACGGGCTCTATGGCTACACCTTC
CASSRDGLYGYTF
>.|TRBV29-1|.|TRBJ2-2
TGCAGCGTTGGGCTTTTGAGCACCGGGGAGCTGTTTTTT
CSVGLLSTGELFF
>.|TRBV29-1|TRBD1|TRBJ1-3
TGCAGCGCGATACAGACAGGGGGAAACACCATATATTTT
CSAIQTGGNTIYF
>few|TRBV20-1|.|TRBJ2-3
TGCAGTGCTAGTACACTAGTGACCCAAACAGATACGCAGTATTTT
CSASTLVTQTDTQYF
>few|TRBV5-6|.|TRBJ2-1
TGTGCCAGCAGCTTGTCAGGGGTTGAGCAGTTCTTC
CASSLSGVEQFF
>.|TRBV29-1|.|TRBJ1-1
TGCAGCGTTGCTGGGGAAGGGGCTTTCTTT
CSVAGEGAFF
>.|TRBV28|.|TRBJ2-1
TGTGCCAGCTACGGGACCACCAACTCCTACAATGAGCAGTTCTTC
CASYGTTNSYNEQFF
>.|TRBV27|TRBD2|TRBJ2-3
TGTACCAGCAGGCGGCGACTAGCGGGAGTATGGCTACGCCCAGATACGCAGTATTTT
CTSRRRLAGVWLRPDTQYF
>.|TRBV4-1|TRBD2|TRBJ2-1
TGCGCCAGCAGCCAAGATCCCGGGGGGCCTAGCGGGAGGGATGAGCAGTTCTTC
CASSQDPGGPSGRDEQFF
>few|TRBV5-1|.|TRBJ2-7
TGCGCCAGCAGCTTTGACGTGGGAGGTAAAGTCGAGCAGTACTTC
CASSFDVGGKVEQYF
>.|TRBV4-1|.|TRBJ1-4
TGCGCCAGCAGCCAAGATTTAACAGGGCCTGCGGCAACTAATGAAAAACTGTTTTTT
CASSQDLTGPAATNEKLFF
>.|TRBV29-1|.|TRBJ2-5
TGCAGCGTAGTGTTTTCGGGGGAGGCTTTAATTCTCCAGTACTTC
CSVVFSGEALILQYF
>.|TRBV2|.|TRBJ2-7
TGTGCCAGCAGGGGGGACAACTCCTACGAGCAGTACTTC
CASRGDNSYEQYF
>.|TRBV15|.|TRBJ1-4
TGTGCCACCAGCTTGGACGGGGTGACTAATGAAAAACTGTTTTTT
CATSLDGVTNEKLFF
>few|TRBV7-2|.|TRBJ1-1
TGTGCCAGCAGCTTAGTGGTACAGAAGGGCACTGAAGCTTTCTTT
CASSLVVQKGTEAFF
>few|TRBV7-3|.|TRBJ2-1
TGTGCCAGCAGCTTAAAGGGGCCTATGAATGAGCAGTTCTTC
CASSLKGPMNEQFF
>few|TRBV12-3/TRBV12-4|TRBD2|TRBJ2-1
TGTGCCAGCAGTCCTGGGACTAGCGGGGGCCGTAACAATGAGCAGTTCTTC
CASSPGTSGGRNNEQFF
>.|TRBV4-2|.|TRBJ2-1
TGTGCCAGCAGCCGGGAGTTAGTCGCTGAGCAGTTCTTC
CASSRELVAEQFF
>once|TRBV12-3/TRBV12-4|TRBD2|TRBJ2-3
TGTGCCAGCAGTGCCGGCGGGGGGACGGGCACAGATACGCAGTATTTT
CASSAGGGTGTDTQYF
>.|TRBV3-1|.|TRBJ2-7
TGTGCCAGCAGCCAAGGTCTAGCGCTTGGCGAGCAGTACTTC
CASSQGLALGEQYF
>.|TRBV29-1|.|TRBJ2-7
TGCAGCGTTCCATCAGGGGTTGGCTACGAGCAGTACTTC
CSVPSGVGYEQYF
>.|TRBV18|.|TRBJ1-1
TGTGCCAGCTCACCATCTGGGGGAGCGTGGGACACTGAAGCTTTCTTT
CASSPSGGAWDTEAFF
>few|TRBV4-3|.|TRBJ2-5
TGCGCCAGCAGCCAGCCTGGGCGTGAGCAGTACTTC
CASSQPGREQYF
>few|TRBV20-1|TRBD2|TRBJ2-1
TGCAGTGCTAGAGGGGTCAGCGGGAGGCTGCTTGAGCAGTTCTTC
CSARGVSGRLLEQFF